The entry that follows covers one T cell receptor beta chain sequence. This specimen comes from a study of OX40 agonist ivuxolimab in advanced cancers. Study-wide background: The treatment was a fully human IgG2 OX40 agonist, ivuxolimab. Mean age about 60 years, range about 20 to 79; 82.7% male. A diagnosis of hepatocellular carcinoma, melanoma, renal cell or head and neck cancer was present in dose-escalation patients.

Peripheral blood came from all dose cohorts at three timepoints. Profiled with immunoSEQ multiplex PCR; TCRdb holds only in-frame clones, not every one. Of roughly 71,000 clones in the sample, about 91% are singletons; the top ten hold around 0.56%. Losses at the gene ends were 4 bases for V and 9 bases for J; bases not matched to a gene: 12. CDR3 length: 16 residues. CDR1 is MNHEY and CDR2 is SVGAGI in the germline V gene. This TCR was sampled from an adult with an advanced solid tumor such as melanoma, head and neck, liver or kidney cancer. The V and J genes are TRBV6-5 and TRBJ1-6, with 7 bases identical to TRBD1. Sequencing was performed on CD4+ or CD8+ T cells sorted from blood, taken in a trial of the OX40 agonist ivuxolimab. CDR3 DNA: TGTGCCAGCAGTTGGCTGACCGGGACAGTTGGTTCACCCCTCCACTTT. As protein: CASSWLTGTVGSPLHF.